This TCR beta chain emerged from a study of molecular identifiers for immune sequencing clone quantification. Study findings and constraints: Barcode sharing among identical TCR molecules could make large clones appear smaller.

Between about 18,000 and 1,100,000 sorted cells, with 10%, 30% or 50% RNA, yielded naive CD8 libraries. Library preparation followed earlier protocols using designated TCR primers. TCRdb independently ran MiXCR on the PCR reads; one entry per CDR3 protein. The table includes hundreds of thousands of distinct CDR3 sequences, roughly 23% detected once. This clonotype has only a few counts. The antigen remains undetermined. V was trimmed by 4 bases and J by 1 base, leaving 14 bases between them. CDR3 size: 16 residues. Germline V gene sequence: CDR1 SGDLS, CDR2 YYNGEE. Material for sequencing was naive CD8+ T cells from blood, with Jurkat cell RNA spiked in. Subset specified: FACS-sorted CD8+CD4-CCR7+CD45RA+ naive T cells. V is TRBV9 and J is TRBJ2-2; D is perhaps TRBD1 (6 bases). The receptor was derived from a human donor in good health. Some libraries in this study had Jurkat cell RNA spiked in. DNA for the CDR3: TGTGCCAGCAGCTTAAGGGACATCTGGAACACCGGGGAGCTGTTTTTT. Its translation is CASSLRDIWNTGELFF.